These T cell receptor beta chains were read from a single sample in a study of blood T cell repertoires in COVID-19. Method: immunoSEQ multiplex PCR; TCRdb's copy keeps in-frame clones and lacks some. The sample consists of 100,000 to 150,000 clones, 84% of them appearing once. The specimen sequenced was peripheral blood. The origin of the receptors is an older woman with acute or convalescent COVID-19. The CDR3 runs from the conserved cysteine through the conserved F or W. D genes are given only for firm matches.

v_call,d_call,j_call,cdr3_nt,cdr3_aa
TRBV7-3,NA,TRBJ2-3,TGTGCCAGCAGCTTAAGAACGCCAGGGGGGAAAAGCACAGATACGCAGTATTTT,CASSLRTPGGKSTDTQYF
TRBV19,NA,TRBJ1-1,TGTGCCAGTAGTAGGGGCTGGGGGGTCTTTGAAGCTTTCTTT,CASSRGWGVFEAFF
TRBV7-9,NA,TRBJ1-1,TGTGCCAGCAGCTTATCGTCTGAAGCTTTCTTT,CASSLSSEAFF
TRBV30,TRBD1,TRBJ1-5,TGTGCCTGGGGACGCCAGGGGGGTCAGCCCCAGCATTTT,CAWGRQGGQPQHF
TRBV10-3,TRBD2,TRBJ2-5,TGTGCCATCAGTGGGCCGGGGGGTACCTCTCAAGAGACCCAGTACTTC,CAISGPGGTSQETQYF
TRBV10-1,TRBD2,TRBJ2-7,TGCGCCAGCAGTCGGACTAGCGGATACGAGCAGTACTTC,CASSRTSGYEQYF
TRBV18,NA,TRBJ1-1,TGTGCCAGCCGGGGGGGAGGCAACACTGAAGCTTTCTTT,CASRGGGNTEAFF
TRBV3-1/TRBV3-2,NA,TRBJ2-7,TGTGCCAGCAGCCGGGCATGGCGTTCAACCTACGAGCAGTACTTC,CASSRAWRSTYEQYF
TRBV7-8,NA,TRBJ1-4,TGTGCCAGCAGCTTAGCGCTACAGGGAGATGAAAAACTGTTTTTT,CASSLALQGDEKLFF
TRBV15,NA,TRBJ1-4,TGTGCCACCAGCAGAGGAGGGGCGGGGAGTGAAAAACTGTTTTTT,CATSRGGAGSEKLFF